This is a list of T cell receptor beta chains from one sample in a study of T cells in narcolepsy. Repertoires were generated with immunoSEQ multiplex PCR, while TCRdb's copy carries only in-frame clones and drops some. The sample shows 23,000 or so clones, just under 85% of them seen only once. Sequenced: CD45RA- memory CD4+ T cells from PBMCs. The source is a human donor with narcolepsy. Each CDR3 is given with its conserved first and last residue. A D gene is named only where the DNA matches it firmly.

V,D,length,J,CDR3
TRBV14,-,14,TRBJ2-7,CASSQPGGSYEQYF
TRBV5-4,TRBD1,15,TRBJ1-6,CASGQGMGYNSPLHF
TRBV10-1,-,15,TRBJ2-7,CASSDGGQALYEQYF
TRBV27,-,19,TRBJ1-5,CASASPRGLGGVPIQPQHF
TRBV27,-,15,TRBJ2-7,CASSSHVGVTYEQYF
TRBV7-8,-,14,TRBJ1-1,CASSSQTGNTEAFF
TRBV11-2,-,14,TRBJ1-3,CASSFGDSGNTIYF
TRBV6-5,-,14,TRBJ2-1,CASSPGFPGDEQFF
TRBV28,-,13,TRBJ2-3,CASSLPITDTQYF
TRBV15,-,16,TRBJ1-1,CATSRGAGARKTEAFF
TRBV7-2,-,13,TRBJ1-1,CASSLKGAAEAFF
TRBV11-2,TRBD2,17,TRBJ2-4,CASSILAGGFSKNIQYF
TRBV5-6,-,15,TRBJ1-3,CASSLVGSSGNTIYF
TRBV7-2,TRBD2,16,TRBJ2-3,CASSLSASGNTDTQYF
TRBV5-1,TRBD1,14,TRBJ1-6,CASSRDSKNSPLHF
TRBV5-5,-,16,TRBJ1-5,CASSTEFPRGNQPQHF
TRBV10-3,-,15,TRBJ1-3,CAISESSRSGNTIYF
TRBV29-1,-,11,TRBJ2-1,CSVERFGEQFF
TRBV5-5,-,15,TRBJ2-1,CASSRQSAEYNEQFF
TRBV28,-,14,TRBJ2-3,CASSLGGSTDTQYF
TRBV7-9,TRBD2,17,-,CASSSGTSGRSGYEQYF
TRBV14,-,18,TRBJ1-1,CASSQDSAGLPMNTEAFF
TRBV7-2,TRBD1,18,TRBJ1-5,CASSLAHIEGAGNQPQHF
TRBV2,TRBD2,15,TRBJ2-7,CASSEDVAGVSEQYF
TRBV2,-,10,TRBJ2-5,CASRGETQYF
TRBV21-1,-,16,TRBJ2-5,CASRGKLDSTQETQYF
TRBV19,-,12,TRBJ2-5,CATLGLRETQYF
TRBV11-3,TRBD2,17,TRBJ2-2,CASSPTSGRQYTGELFF
TRBV7-8,-,13,TRBJ2-1,CASSPPIRDEQFF
TRBV4-1,-,16,TRBJ2-5,CASSQDQGTSQETQYF
TRBV28,-,12,TRBJ1-1,CASTINGGTAFF
TRBV5-6,TRBD2,14,TRBJ2-5,CASSPGLALETQYF
TRBV2,-,15,TRBJ1-4,CASSEAGGHNEKLFF
TRBV29-1,TRBD2,13,TRBJ2-1,CSGGLAGDGEQFF
TRBV9,-,15,TRBJ2-1,CASSARTDSYNEQFF
TRBV5-7,TRBD2,18,TRBJ2-1,CASSLRLTSGRRGHEQFF
TRBV28,-,12,TRBJ2-7,CASYGGRYEQYF
TRBV28,-,13,TRBJ1-5,CASRRYSNQPQHF
TRBV10-1,TRBD1,13,TRBJ2-1,CASSARGHNEQFF
TRBV18,TRBD1,16,TRBJ2-7,CASSPLLGDRPYEQYF
TRBV2,-,12,-,CASSGGVYEQYF
TRBV7-2,-,16,TRBJ1-2,CASSFQRLLEGGRDTF
TRBV20-1,-,11,TRBJ2-5,CSASIEGAQYF
TRBV29-1,TRBD2,13,TRBJ2-5,CSTWGGSGETQYF
TRBV27,-,14,TRBJ2-2,CASSLSGLGGELFF
TRBV29-1,TRBD1,14,TRBJ2-1,CSVARDRGLDEQFF
TRBV6-5,-,13,TRBJ2-7,CASSRRQAYEQYF
TRBV7-3,TRBD1,17,TRBJ1-2,CASSPNSGTGSNYGYTF
TRBV4-2,TRBD2,14,TRBJ2-5,CASSQGTSQETQYF
TRBV28,-,14,TRBJ2-5,CASSLGGIQETQYF
TRBV2,TRBD1,13,TRBJ2-7,CASKGTGTSEQYF
TRBV19,-,17,TRBJ1-2,CASSITDPQGPRYGYTF
TRBV18,TRBD2,15,TRBJ2-3,CASSLAGAGSDTQYF
TRBV15,TRBD1,14,TRBJ1-5,CATSATGGNQPQHF